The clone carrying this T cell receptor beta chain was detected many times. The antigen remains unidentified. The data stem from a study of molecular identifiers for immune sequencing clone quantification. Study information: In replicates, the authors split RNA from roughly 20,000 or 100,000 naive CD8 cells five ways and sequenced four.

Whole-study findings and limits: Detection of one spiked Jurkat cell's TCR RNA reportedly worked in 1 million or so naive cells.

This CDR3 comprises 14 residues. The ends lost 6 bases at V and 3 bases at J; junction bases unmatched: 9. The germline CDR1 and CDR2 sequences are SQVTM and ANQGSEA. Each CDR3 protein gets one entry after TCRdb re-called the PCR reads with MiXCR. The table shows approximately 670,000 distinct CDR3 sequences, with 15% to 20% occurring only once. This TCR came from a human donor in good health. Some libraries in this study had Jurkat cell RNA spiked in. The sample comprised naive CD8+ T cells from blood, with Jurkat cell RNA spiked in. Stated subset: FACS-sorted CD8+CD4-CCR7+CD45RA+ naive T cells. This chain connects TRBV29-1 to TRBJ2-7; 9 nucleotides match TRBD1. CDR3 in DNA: TGCAGCGTGCCCGTTGGGACAGGGTTCTACGAGCAGTACTTC. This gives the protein CSVPVGTGFYEQYF.